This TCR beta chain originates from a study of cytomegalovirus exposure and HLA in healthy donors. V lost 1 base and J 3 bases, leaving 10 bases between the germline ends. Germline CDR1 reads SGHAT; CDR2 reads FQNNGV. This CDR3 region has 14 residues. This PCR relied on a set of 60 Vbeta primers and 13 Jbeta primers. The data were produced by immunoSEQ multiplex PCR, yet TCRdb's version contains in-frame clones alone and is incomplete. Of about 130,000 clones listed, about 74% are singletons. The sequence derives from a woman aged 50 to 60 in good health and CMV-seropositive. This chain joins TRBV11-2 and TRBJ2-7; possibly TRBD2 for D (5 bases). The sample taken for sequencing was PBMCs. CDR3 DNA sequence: TGTGCCAGCAGCTTAGCGGGGTTAAACTACGAGCAGTACTTC. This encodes CASSLAGLNYEQYF.